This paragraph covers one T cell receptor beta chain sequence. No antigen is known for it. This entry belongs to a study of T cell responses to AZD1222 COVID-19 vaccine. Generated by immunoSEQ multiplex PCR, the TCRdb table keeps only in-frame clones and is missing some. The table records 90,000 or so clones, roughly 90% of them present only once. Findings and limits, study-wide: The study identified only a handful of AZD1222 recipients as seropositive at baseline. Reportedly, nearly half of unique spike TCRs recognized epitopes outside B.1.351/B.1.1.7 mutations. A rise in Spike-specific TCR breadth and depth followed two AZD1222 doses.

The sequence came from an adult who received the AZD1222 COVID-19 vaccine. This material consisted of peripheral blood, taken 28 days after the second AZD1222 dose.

The CDR3 loop is CASSQDLAVPYEQYF. The CDR3 DNA reads TGCGCCAGCAGCCAAGACCTAGCGGTCCCCTACGAGCAGTACTTC. The rearrangement joins TRBV4-1 to TRBJ2-7; 7 positions match TRBD2. J was trimmed by 2 bases and V by 0 bases; bases with no gene match: 4. Germline V gene sequence: CDR1 MGHRA, CDR2 YSYEKL. CDR3 length: 15 amino acids.